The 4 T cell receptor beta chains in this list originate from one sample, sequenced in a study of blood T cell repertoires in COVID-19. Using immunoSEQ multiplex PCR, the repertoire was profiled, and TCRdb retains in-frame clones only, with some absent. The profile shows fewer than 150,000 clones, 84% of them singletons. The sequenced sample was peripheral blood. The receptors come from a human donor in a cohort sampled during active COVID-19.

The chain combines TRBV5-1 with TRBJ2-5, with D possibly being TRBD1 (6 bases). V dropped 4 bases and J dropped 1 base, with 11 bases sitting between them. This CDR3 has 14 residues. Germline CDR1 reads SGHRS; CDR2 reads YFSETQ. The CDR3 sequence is CASSIGQIQETQYF. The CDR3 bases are TGCGCCAGCAGCATCGGACAGATCCAAGAGACCCAGTACTTC.

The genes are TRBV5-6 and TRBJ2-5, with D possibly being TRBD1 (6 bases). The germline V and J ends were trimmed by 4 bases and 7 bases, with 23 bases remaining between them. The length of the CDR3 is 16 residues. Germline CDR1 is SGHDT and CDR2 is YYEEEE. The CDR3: CASSVTRGETHLTQYF. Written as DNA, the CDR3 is TGTGCCAGCAGCGTGACCAGGGGCGAAACCCATTTGACCCAGTACTTC.

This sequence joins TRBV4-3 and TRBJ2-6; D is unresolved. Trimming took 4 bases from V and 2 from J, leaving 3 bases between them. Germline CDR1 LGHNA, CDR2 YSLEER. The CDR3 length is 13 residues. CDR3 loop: CASSPAGANVLTF. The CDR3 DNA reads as TGCGCCAGCAGCCCGGCTGGGGCCAACGTCCTGACTTTC.

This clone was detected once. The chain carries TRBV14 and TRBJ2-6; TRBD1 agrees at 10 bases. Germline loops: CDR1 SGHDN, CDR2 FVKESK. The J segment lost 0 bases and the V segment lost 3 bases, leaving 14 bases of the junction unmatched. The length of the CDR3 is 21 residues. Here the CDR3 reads CASSHEVRDRGLSSGANVLTF. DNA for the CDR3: TGTGCCAGCAGCCACGAGGTCCGGGACAGGGGTTTGTCCTCTGGGGCCAACGTCCTGACTTTC.